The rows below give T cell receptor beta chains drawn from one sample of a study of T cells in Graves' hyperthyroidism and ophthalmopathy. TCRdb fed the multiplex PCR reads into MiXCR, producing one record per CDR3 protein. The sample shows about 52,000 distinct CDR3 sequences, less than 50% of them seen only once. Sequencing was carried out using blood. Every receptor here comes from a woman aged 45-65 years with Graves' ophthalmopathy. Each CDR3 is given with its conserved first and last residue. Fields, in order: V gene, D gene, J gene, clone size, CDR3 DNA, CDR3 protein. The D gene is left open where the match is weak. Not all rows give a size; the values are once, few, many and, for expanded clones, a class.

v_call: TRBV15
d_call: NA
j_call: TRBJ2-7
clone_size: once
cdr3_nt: TGTGCCACCAGCGAGAGGACTGGGGGCGCGAACGAGCAGTACTTC
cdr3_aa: CATSERTGGANEQYF

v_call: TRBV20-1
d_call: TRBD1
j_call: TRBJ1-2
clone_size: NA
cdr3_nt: TGCAGTGCTCCCCGGACAGGGCCCTATGGCTACACCTTC
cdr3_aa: CSAPRTGPYGYTF

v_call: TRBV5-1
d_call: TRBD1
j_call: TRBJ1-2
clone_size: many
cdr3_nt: TGCGCCAGCAGCTTGGAGACAGGGGTCGGCTACACCTTC
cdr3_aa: CASSLETGVGYTF

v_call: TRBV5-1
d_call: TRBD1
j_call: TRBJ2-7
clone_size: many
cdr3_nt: TGCGCCAGCAGCGCGTCCGGGACAGCAGAATACGAGCAGTACTTC
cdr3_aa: CASSASGTAEYEQYF

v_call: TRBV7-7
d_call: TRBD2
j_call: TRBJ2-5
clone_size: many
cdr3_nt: TGTGCCAGCAGCCCGCGAGTAGCGGGAGAGGCGGAGACCCAGTACTTC
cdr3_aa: CASSPRVAGEAETQYF

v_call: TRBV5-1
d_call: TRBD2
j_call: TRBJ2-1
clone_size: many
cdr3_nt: TGCGCCAGCAGTTCAGGACTAGTATCGTCCAATGAGCAGTTCTTC
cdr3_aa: CASSSGLVSSNEQFF

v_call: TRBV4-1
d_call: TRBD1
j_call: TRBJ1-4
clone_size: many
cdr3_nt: TGCGCCAGCAGCCCGCGGGGACAGGATGGGAGTGAAAAACTGTTTTTT
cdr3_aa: CASSPRGQDGSEKLFF

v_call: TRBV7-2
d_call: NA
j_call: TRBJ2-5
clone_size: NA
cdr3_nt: TGTGCCAGCAGCCCTCCCTCGTCGGGGGATAAGACCCAGTACTTC
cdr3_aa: CASSPPSSGDKTQYF

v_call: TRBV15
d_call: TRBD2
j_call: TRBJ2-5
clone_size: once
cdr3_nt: TGTGCCGCCAGCCCGGGCTTGGCGGGGGGCCCTACGGTCCGAGAGACCCAGTACTTC
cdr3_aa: CAASPGLAGGPTVRETQYF

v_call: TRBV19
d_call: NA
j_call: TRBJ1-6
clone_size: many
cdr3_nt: TGTGCCAGTAAACCGTCCCAGGGCGGGGATTCACCCCTCCACTTT
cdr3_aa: CASKPSQGGDSPLHF

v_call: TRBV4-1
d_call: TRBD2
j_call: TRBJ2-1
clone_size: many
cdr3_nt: TGCGCCAGCAGCCTGGAGGGGAGGGGATTTTCCAATGAGCAGTTCTTC
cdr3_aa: CASSLEGRGFSNEQFF

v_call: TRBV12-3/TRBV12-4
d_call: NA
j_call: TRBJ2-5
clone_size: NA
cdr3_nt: TGTGCCAGCAGCCAAGATCCAGGGATAGACGAGACCCAGTACTTC
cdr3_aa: CASSQDPGIDETQYF

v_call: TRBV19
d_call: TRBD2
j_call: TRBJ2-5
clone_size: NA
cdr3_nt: TGTGCCAGTGTCGATTTGGGACACTTGTCTAGCGGGAGATCTGGTCTTCTAGAGACCCAGTACTTC
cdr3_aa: CASVDLGHLSSGRSGLLETQYF

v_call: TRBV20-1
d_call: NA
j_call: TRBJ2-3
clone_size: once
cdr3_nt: TGCAGTGCGCTGAGGGAGGATACGCAGTATTTT
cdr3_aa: CSALREDTQYF

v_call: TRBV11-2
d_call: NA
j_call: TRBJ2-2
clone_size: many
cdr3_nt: TGTGCCAGCAGCTTAATTGGGATATCAACCGGGGAGCTGTTTTTT
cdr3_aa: CASSLIGISTGELFF

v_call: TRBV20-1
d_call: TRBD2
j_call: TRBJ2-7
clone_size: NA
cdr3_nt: TGCAGTGCCCCGTTGACTAGCGGGGTAACCGGGGAGCAGTACTTC
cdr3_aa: CSAPLTSGVTGEQYF

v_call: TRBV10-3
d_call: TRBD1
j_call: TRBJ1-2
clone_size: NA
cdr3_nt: TGTGCCATCAGTGGTAGACAGGGGGCAGGTACCTATGGCTACACCTTC
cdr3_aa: CAISGRQGAGTYGYTF

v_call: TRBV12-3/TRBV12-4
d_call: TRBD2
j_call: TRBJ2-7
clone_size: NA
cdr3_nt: TGTGCCAGCAGGACTAGCGGAGGATACGAGCAGTACTTC
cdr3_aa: CASRTSGGYEQYF

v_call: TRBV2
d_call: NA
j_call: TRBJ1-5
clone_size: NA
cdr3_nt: TGTGCCAGCAGTGAGGGACTAGCGGTCTCGGCGCAGCATTTT
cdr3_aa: CASSEGLAVSAQHF

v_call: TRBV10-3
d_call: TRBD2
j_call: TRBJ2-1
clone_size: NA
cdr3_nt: TGTGCCATCAGTGCACTAGCGGGAGAAAATGAGCAGTTCTTC
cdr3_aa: CAISALAGENEQFF

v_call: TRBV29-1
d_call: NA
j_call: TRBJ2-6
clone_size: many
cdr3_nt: TGCAGCGTTGAATTAGACAGCTCTGGGGCCAACGTCCTGACTTTC
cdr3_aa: CSVELDSSGANVLTF

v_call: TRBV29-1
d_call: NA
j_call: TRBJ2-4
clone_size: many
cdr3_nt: TGCAGCGTTGAATCCCTGGGGGCCGGTTTAAACATTCAGTACTTC
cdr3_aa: CSVESLGAGLNIQYF

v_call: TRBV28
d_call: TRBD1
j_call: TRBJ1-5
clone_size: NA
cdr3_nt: TGTGCCAGCAGAAGGGGGACAGACCGATCAAATCAGCCCCAGCATTTT
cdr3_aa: CASRRGTDRSNQPQHF

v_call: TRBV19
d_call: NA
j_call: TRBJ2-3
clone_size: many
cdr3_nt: TGTGCCAGTAGTATCCGGGCCTTGGCGGAGAACACAGATACGCAGTATTTT
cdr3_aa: CASSIRALAENTDTQYF

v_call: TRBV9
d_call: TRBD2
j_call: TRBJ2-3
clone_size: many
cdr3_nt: TGTGCCAGCAGCGTAGCAAGCGGGAGGGCCCTCACAGATACGCAGTATTTT
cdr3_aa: CASSVASGRALTDTQYF

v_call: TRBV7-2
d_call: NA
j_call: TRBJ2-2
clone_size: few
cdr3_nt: TGTGCCAGCAGCTTAGGCGCGACCGGGGAGCTGTTTTTT
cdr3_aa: CASSLGATGELFF

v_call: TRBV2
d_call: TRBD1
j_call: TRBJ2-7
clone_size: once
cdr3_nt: TGTGCCAGCAGTGAAGGGACAGGGAAGGGGAAGGACGAGCAGTACTTC
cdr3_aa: CASSEGTGKGKDEQYF

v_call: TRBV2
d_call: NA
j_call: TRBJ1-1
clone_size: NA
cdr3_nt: TGTGCCAGCGTAATACGCGGGAGGGACACTGAAGCTTCCTTT
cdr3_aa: CASVIRGRDTEASF

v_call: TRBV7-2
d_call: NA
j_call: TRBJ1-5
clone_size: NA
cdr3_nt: TGTGCCAGCAGCTTAGCATCATATAGCAATCAGCCCCAGCATTTT
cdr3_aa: CASSLASYSNQPQHF

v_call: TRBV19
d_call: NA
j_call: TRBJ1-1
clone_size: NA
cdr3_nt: TGTGCCAGTAAAATCGGGCGGACTGAAGCTTTCTTT
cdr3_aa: CASKIGRTEAFF

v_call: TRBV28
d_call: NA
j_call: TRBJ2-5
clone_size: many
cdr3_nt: TGTGCCAGCAGTTTGGGTCGGAAGACCCAGTACTTC
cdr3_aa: CASSLGRKTQYF

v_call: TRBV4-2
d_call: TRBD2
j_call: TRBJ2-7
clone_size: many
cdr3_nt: TGTGCCAGCAGCCAAGATCTGGCGGGAGGGCCGGGGCAGTACTTC
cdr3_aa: CASSQDLAGGPGQYF

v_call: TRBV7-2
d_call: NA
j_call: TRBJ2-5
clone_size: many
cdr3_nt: TGTGCCAGCAGTTTCTTTAGCGGAGAGACCCAGTACTTC
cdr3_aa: CASSFFSGETQYF

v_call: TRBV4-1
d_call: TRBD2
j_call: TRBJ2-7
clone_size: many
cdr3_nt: TGCGCCAGCGGTGAGCGGGAGGGGGCCTACGAGCAGTACTTC
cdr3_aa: CASGEREGAYEQYF

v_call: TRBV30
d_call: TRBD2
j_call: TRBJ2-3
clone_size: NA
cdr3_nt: TGTGCCTGGAGTGTACAGGCGGGAGTATGGGATACGCAGTATTTT
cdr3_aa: CAWSVQAGVWDTQYF

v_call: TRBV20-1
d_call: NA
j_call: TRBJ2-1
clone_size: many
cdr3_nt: TGCAGTCGTCGTAGCGGAACCCTAAATGAAGGGCAGTTCTTC
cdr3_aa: CSRRSGTLNEGQFF

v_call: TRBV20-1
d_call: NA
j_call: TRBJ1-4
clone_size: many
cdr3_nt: TGCAGTGCTAGGAACCTGAAGTACGAAAAACTGTTTTTT
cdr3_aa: CSARNLKYEKLFF

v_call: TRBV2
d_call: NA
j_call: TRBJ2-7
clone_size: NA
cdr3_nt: TGTGCCAGCAGTGACCACTCCCTAATCGAGCAGTACTTC
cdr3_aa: CASSDHSLIEQYF

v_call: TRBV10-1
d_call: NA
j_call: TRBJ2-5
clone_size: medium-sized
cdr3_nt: TGCGCCAGCAGTGAGTTTTCAGGGGAAGGAGAGACCCAGTACTTC
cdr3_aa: CASSEFSGEGETQYF

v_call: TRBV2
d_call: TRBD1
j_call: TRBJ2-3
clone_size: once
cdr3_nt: TGTGCCAGCAGTGACAGCGTAGGGGGCAGGGTGGGGGATACGCAGTATTTT
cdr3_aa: CASSDSVGGRVGDTQYF

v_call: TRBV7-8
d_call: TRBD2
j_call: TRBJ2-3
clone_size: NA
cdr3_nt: TGTGCCAGCAGCTTAAGAGCGGGAGGGCGGGATACGCAGTATTTT
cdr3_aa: CASSLRAGGRDTQYF

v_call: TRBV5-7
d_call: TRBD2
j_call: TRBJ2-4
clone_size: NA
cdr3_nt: TGTGCCAGCAGCTTGCGGGACCAGCGGGAGGCCAAAAACATTCAGTACTTC
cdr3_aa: CASSLRDQREAKNIQYF

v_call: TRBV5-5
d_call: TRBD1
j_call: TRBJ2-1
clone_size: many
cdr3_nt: TGTGCCAGCAGCACACGACAGGGGGGGCTCTACAATGAGCAGTTCTTC
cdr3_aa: CASSTRQGGLYNEQFF